The clone carrying this T cell receptor beta chain was seen a few times. This sample is part of a study of OX40 agonist ivuxolimab in advanced cancers. CDR1 and CDR2 from the germline V gene are KGHSH and LQKENI. V dropped 2 bases and J dropped 0 bases, with 17 bases sitting between them. The CDR3 loop spans 18 amino acids. Sequencing was performed with immunoSEQ multiplex PCR; in TCRdb, only in-frame clones are kept and a portion is missing. The sample has 73,000 or so clones, roughly 80% seen once. The receptor comes from an adult with an advanced solid tumor such as melanoma, head and neck, liver or kidney cancer. The sample here was CD4+ or CD8+ T cells sorted from blood, taken in a trial of the OX40 agonist ivuxolimab. The chain uses TRBV18 and TRBJ1-3, with D maybe TRBD1 (6 bases). Here the CDR3 reads CASSPIGPGAYSGNTIYF. CDR3 DNA: TGTGCCAGCTCACCAATAGGGCCAGGGGCTTACTCTGGAAACACCATATATTTT.